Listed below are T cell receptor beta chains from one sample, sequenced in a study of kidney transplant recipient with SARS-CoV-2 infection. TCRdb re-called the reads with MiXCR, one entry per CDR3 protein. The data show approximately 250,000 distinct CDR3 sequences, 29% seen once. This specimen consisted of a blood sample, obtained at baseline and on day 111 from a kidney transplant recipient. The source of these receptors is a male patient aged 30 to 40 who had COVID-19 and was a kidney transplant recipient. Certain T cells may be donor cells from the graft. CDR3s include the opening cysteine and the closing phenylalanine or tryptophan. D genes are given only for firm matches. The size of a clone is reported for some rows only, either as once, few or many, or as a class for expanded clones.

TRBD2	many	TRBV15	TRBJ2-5	TGTGCCACCAGCAGAGGACTAGCGGGCGAGACCCAGTACTTC	CATSRGLAGETQYF
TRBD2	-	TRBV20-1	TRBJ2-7	TGCAGTACAGCGGGGGGGCCCGACGAGCAGTACTTC	CSTAGGPDEQYF
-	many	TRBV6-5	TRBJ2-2	TGTGCCAGCAGTGACAATACAGGCGGGGAGCTGTTTTTT	CASSDNTGGELFF
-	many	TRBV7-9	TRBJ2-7	TGTGCCAGCAGCTTAGTAACGGGAACTAACGAGCAGTACTTC	CASSLVTGTNEQYF
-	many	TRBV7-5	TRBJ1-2	-	CISVPEVCTEVGKTYGYTF
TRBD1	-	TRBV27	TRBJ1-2	TGTGCCAGCAGTTTAAGGGGACAGGGTTTTGGCTACACCTTC	CASSLRGQGFGYTF
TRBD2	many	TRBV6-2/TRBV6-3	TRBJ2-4	TGTGCCAGCAGTCAAGGGTGGACGGGGGGGCCCACCCTCCTAGCCAAAAACATTCAGTACTTC	CASSQGWTGGPTLLAKNIQYF
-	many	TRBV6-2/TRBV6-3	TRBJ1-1	TGTGCCAGCAGACTACTCGGTGATTCCGGGGGAAGGAACACTGAAGCTTTCTTT	CASRLLGDSGGRNTEAFF
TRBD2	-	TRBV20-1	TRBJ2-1	TGCAACGCGGGGGGAGAGTACAATGAGCAGTTCTTC	CNAGGEYNEQFF
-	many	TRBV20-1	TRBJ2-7	TGCAGTGCTAGAGATCGGGCGGCCCCCACCTACGAGCAGTACTTC	CSARDRAAPTYEQYF
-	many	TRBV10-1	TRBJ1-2	TGCGCCAGCAGTCAGGAAATAAGATCGCGAAAGACCTATGGCTACACCTTC	CASSQEIRSRKTYGYTF
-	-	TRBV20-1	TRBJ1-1	TGCGGTGCTAGAGTGGCAGCGAACACTGAAGCTTTCTTT	CGARVAANTEAFF
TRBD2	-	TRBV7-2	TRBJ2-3	TGTGCCAGCAGCCTTAGCGGGAGGGCCGAACATACGCAGTATTTT	CASSLSGRAEHTQYF
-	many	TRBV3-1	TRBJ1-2	TGTGCCAGCAGCCACAGGACAGAACACTACACCTTC	CASSHRTEHYTF
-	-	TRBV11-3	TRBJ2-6	TGTGCCAGCAGCTTAAGTCCAGGAAGGTCCTCTGGGGCCAACGCCCTGACTTTC	CASSLSPGRSSGANALTF
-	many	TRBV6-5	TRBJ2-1	TGTGCCAGCAGTCGTGGGGGGTCCTACAATGAGCAGTTCTTC	CASSRGGSYNEQFF
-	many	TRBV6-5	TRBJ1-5	TGTGCCAGCAGGACCCAGGGCGGACAGCCCCAGCATTTT	CASRTQGGQPQHF
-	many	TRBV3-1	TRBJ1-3	TGTGCCAGCAGCCAAGAGACCAGTGGAGGGGCTGGAAACACCATATATTTT	CASSQETSGGAGNTIYF
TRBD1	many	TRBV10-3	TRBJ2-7	TGTGCCATCAGTGGGGACAGAACCTACGAGCAGTACTTC	CAISGDRTYEQYF
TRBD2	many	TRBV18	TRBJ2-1	TGTGCCAGCTCACCGCCGGGACTAGCGGGAGCGGTCTACAATGAGCAGTTCTTC	CASSPPGLAGAVYNEQFF
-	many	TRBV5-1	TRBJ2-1	TGCGCCAGCAGCTTAGGCAGGGGCGGGTACAATGAGCAGTTCTTC	CASSLGRGGYNEQFF
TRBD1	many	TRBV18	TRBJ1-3	TGTGCCAGCTCACCCGCGGGACAGGGAAATAGAAACACCATATATTTT	CASSPAGQGNRNTIYF
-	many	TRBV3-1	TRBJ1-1	TGTGCCAGCAGCCCAGAGACTCCCATTTCAATTCGCACTGAAGCTTTCTTT	CASSPETPISIRTEAFF
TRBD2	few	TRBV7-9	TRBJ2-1	TGTGCCAGCAGCGAAGTAACTAGCGGAGACGACAATGAGCAGTTCTTC	CASSEVTSGDDNEQFF
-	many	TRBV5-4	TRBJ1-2	TGTGCCAGCAGCTTGTCACAGGAGGCCTATGGCTACACCTTC	CASSLSQEAYGYTF
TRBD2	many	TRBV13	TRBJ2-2	TGTGCCAGCAGCCCACTAGCGGGGGGATCGTTTACCGGGGAGCTGTTTTTT	CASSPLAGGSFTGELFF
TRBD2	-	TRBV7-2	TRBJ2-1	TGTGCCAGCAGCTTAGAGGGGACTAGCGGGAGGTACTACAATGAGCAGTTCTTC	CASSLEGTSGRYYNEQFF
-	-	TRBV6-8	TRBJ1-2	TGTGCCAGCAGTGTCGTCTTACGCTCTAGAAAGACCTATGGCTTCACCTTC	CASSVVLRSRKTYGFTF
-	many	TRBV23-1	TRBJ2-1	TGCGCCCATTTCGGACCCCGGGGCCATGAGCAGTTCTTC	CAHFGPRGHEQFF
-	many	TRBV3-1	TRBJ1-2	TGTGCCAGCAGCCAATGGGAGGGCGGGTATGGCTACACCTTC	CASSQWEGGYGYTF
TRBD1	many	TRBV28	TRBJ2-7	TGTGCCAGCAGTTTAAGGCCGACAGGGCACGAGCAGTACTTC	CASSLRPTGHEQYF
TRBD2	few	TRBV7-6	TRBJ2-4	TGTGCCAGCAGCCCCCTCGGGGGGTCCAAAAACATTCAGTACTTC	CASSPLGGSKNIQYF
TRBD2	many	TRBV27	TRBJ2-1	TGTGCCAGCAGTATGACTAGCGGGTCTTACAATGAGCAGTTCTTC	CASSMTSGSYNEQFF
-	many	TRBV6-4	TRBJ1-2	TGTGCCAGCAGTTCCGACCCGGCGGCGGGGAATGGCTACACCTTC	CASSSDPAAGNGYTF
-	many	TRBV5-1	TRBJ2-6	TGCGCCAGCAGCCTCGGAGACCGCTGGGGAAGTGGGGCCAACGTCCTGACTTTC	CASSLGDRWGSGANVLTF
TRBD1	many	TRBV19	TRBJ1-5	TGTGCCAGTAGTAGGGGACAGGGGTATCAGCCCCAGCATTTT	CASSRGQGYQPQHF
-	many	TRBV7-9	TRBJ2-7	TGTGCCAGCAGTCCTGGGTACAGAAGCAACTACGAGCAGTACTTC	CASSPGYRSNYEQYF
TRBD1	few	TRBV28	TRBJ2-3	TGTGCCAGCAGTTACCCGTACCGGGACAGGGGGCGCACAGATACGCAGTATTTT	CASSYPYRDRGRTDTQYF
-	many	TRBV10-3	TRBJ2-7	TGTGCCATCAGTGAGCCACACATCTACGAGCAGTACTTC	CAISEPHIYEQYF
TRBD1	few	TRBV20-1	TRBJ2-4	TGCAGTGCTAGGGGACAGGGGCTTGACATTCAGTACTTC	CSARGQGLDIQYF
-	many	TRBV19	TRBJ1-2	TGTGCCAGTAGTTTCCGACAGACAAATCGAAAGACCTATGGCTACACCTTC	CASSFRQTNRKTYGYTF
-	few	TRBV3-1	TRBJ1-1	TGTGCCAGCAGCCCGGGAGCGATTCAGGGTGAAGCTTTCTTT	CASSPGAIQGEAFF
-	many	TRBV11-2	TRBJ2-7	TGTGCCAGCAGTATTAGCCCCCCCCCCACCTACGAGCAGTACTTC	CASSISPPPTYEQYF
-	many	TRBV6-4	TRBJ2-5	TGTGCCAGCAGTATTTGGATCGGAGAGACCCAGTACTTC	CASSIWIGETQYF
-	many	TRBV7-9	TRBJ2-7	TGTGCCAGCAGCTTTTGGGGAGGCCACGAGCAGTACTTC	CASSFWGGHEQYF
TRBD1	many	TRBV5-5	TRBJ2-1	TGTGCCAGCAGCGCCAGACAGGGGGCGAACAATGAGCAGTTCTTC	CASSARQGANNEQFF
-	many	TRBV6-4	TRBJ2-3	TGTGCCAGCAGTGACGGCGGGAGCACAGATACGCAGTATTTT	CASSDGGSTDTQYF
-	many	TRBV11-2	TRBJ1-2	TGTGCCAGCAGCGATAATCGAACAAGCAGAAAGACCTATGGCTACACCTTC	CASSDNRTSRKTYGYTF
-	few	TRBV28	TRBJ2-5	TGTGCCAGCAGTGCACAGGTGCCGGAGACCCAGTACTTC	CASSAQVPETQYF
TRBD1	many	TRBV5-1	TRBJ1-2	TGCGCCAGCAGCTTGGGGGACAGCCGAAACTATGGCTACACCTTC	CASSLGDSRNYGYTF
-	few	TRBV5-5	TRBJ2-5	TGTGCCAGCAACTTCTCGGGGGGCGCGGGGCAAGAGACCCAGTACTTC	CASNFSGGAGQETQYF
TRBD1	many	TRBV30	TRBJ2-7	TGTGCCTGCAGGGGGCATCGTGCCTACGAGCAGTACTTC	CACRGHRAYEQYF